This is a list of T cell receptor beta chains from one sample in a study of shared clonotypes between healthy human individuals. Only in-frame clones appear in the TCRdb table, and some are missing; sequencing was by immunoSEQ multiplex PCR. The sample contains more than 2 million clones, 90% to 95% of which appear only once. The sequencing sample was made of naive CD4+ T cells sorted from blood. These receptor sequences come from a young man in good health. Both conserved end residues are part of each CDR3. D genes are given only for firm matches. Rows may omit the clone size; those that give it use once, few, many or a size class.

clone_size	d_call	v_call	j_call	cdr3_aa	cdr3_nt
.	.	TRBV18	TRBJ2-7	CASSPQERDEQYF	TGTGCCAGCTCACCACAGGAGAGGGACGAGCAGTACTTC
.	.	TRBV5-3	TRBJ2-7	CARSLAPLQGAYEQYF	TGTGCCAGAAGCTTGGCCCCGCTCCAGGGTGCCTACGAGCAGTACTTC
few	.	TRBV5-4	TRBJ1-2	CASSLGGSSTYGYTF	TGTGCCAGCAGCTTGGGGGGTTCGAGCACCTATGGCTACACCTTC
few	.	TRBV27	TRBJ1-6	CASSLSGEGSPLHF	TGTGCCAGCAGTTTATCAGGGGAGGGTTCACCCCTCCACTTT
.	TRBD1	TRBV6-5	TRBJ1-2	CASSSGTDYGYTF	TGTGCCAGCAGTTCCGGGACAGACTATGGCTACACCTTC
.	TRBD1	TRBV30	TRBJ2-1	CAWRNPLGTGRLHEQFF	TGTGCCTGGAGGAACCCCCTCGGGACAGGGAGGCTACATGAGCAGTTCTTC
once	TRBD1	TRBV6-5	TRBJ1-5	CASSLQGRHQPQHF	TGTGCCAGCAGTTTACAGGGGAGGCATCAGCCCCAGCATTTT
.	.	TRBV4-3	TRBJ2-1	CASNIQKGQSYNEQFF	TGCGCCAGCAACATCCAAAAGGGGCAATCCTACAATGAGCAGTTCTTC
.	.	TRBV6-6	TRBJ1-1	CASSYYGRGNTEAFF	TGTGCCAGCAGTTACTATGGCAGGGGAAACACTGAAGCTTTCTTT
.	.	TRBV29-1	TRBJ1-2	CSVEELEAGPYGYTF	TGCAGCGTTGAGGAATTGGAAGCGGGACCCTATGGCTACACCTTC
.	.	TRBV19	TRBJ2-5	CASSAGKETQYF	TGTGCCAGTAGTGCGGGAAAGGAGACCCAGTACTTC
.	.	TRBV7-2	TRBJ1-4	CASSLRNSEKLFF	TGTGCCAGCAGCTTACGGAATAGTGAAAAACTGTTTTTT
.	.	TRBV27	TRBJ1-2	CASSPYPSTGANYGYTF	TGTGCCAGCAGTCCCTACCCCTCGACAGGAGCTAACTATGGCTACACCTTC
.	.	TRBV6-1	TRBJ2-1	CATIVTDNEQFF	TGTGCCACGATCGTAACTGACAATGAGCAGTTCTTC
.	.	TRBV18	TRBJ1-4	CASSPRDATNEKLFF	TGTGCCAGCTCACCCAGGGATGCAACTAATGAAAAACTGTTTTTT
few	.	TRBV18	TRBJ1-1	CASSLGNTEAFF	TGTGCCAGCTCACTTGGGAACACTGAAGCTTTCTTT
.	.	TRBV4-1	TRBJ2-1	CASSQDPRGRVYNNEQFF	TGCGCCAGCAGCCAAGATCCCCGGGGTAGGGTCTATAACAATGAGCAGTTCTTC
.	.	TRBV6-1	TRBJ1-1	CASTQSVTLNTEAFF	TGTGCCAGCACCCAATCTGTAACACTAAACACTGAAGCTTTCTTT
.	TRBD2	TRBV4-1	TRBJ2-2	CASSQATGLAGGPGELFF	TGCGCCAGCAGCCAAGCCACGGGACTAGCGGGAGGGCCCGGGGAGCTGTTTTTT
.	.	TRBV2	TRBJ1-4	CASSTGTPGLKLFF	TGTGCCAGCAGTACCGGGACCCCGGGGCTCAAACTGTTTTTT
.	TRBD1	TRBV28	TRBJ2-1	CASSFGETGGFNEQFF	TGTGCCAGCAGTTTCGGGGAAACAGGGGGATTCAATGAGCAGTTCTTC
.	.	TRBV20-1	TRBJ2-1	CSARRYEQFF	TGCAGTGCTAGAAGGTATGAGCAGTTCTTC
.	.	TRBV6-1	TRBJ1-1	CASSGGRGSSEEAFF	TGTGCCAGCAGTGGGGGACGGGGCTCATCAGAGGAAGCTTTCTTT
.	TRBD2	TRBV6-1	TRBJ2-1	CASGTSGNINEQFF	TGTGCCAGCGGGACTAGCGGGAATATTAATGAGCAGTTCTTC
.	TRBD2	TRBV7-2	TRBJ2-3	CASSLGTITDTQYF	TGTGCCAGCAGCTTGGGGACTATCACAGATACGCAGTATTTT
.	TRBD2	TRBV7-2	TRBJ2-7	CASSSWGLAESGEQYF	TGTGCCAGCAGCTCCTGGGGACTAGCGGAGTCGGGGGAGCAGTACTTC
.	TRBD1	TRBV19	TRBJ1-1	CASPTGGWTEAFF	TGTGCCAGTCCTACAGGGGGCTGGACTGAAGCTTTCTTT
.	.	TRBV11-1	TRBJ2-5	CASTGAWETQYF	TGTGCCAGCACCGGGGCGTGGGAGACCCAGTACTTC
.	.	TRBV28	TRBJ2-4	CASSSATLAKNIQYF	TGTGCCAGCAGTTCCGCGACTTTAGCCAAAAACATTCAGTACTTC
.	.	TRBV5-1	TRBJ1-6	CASSLAAARHSYNSPLHF	TGCGCCAGCAGCTTGGCCGCCGCCCGTCACTCCTATAATTCACCCCTCCACTTT
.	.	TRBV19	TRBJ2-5	CASSIALPGSQETQYF	TGTGCCAGTAGTATAGCCCTCCCGGGCAGTCAAGAGACCCAGTACTTC
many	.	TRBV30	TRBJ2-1	CAWSPQRAGEQFF	TGTGCCTGGAGTCCCCAGCGGGCGGGTGAGCAGTTCTTC
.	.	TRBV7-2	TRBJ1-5	CASSRQGNYQPQHF	TGTGCCAGCAGCCGTCAGGGGAACTATCAGCCCCAGCATTTT
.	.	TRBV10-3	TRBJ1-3	CAISREAGNTIYF	TGTGCCATCAGCAGGGAGGCGGGAAACACCATATATTTT
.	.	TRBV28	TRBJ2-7	CASTGPGYEQYF	TGTGCCAGCACCGGGCCGGGCTACGAGCAGTACTTC
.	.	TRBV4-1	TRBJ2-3	CASSLIVSSTDTQYF	TGCGCCAGCAGCCTTATAGTATCTAGCACAGATACGCAGTATTTT
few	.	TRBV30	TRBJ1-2	CAWSGQPYGYTF	TGTGCCTGGAGTGGGCAGCCCTATGGCTACACCTTC
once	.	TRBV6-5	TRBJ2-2	CASSRGDSRLFF	TGTGCCAGCAGCCGCGGAGACTCCCGGCTGTTTTTT
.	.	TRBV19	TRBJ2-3	CASSIDGGLKTGEDTQYF	TGTGCCAGTAGTATAGATGGCGGTCTGAAGACTGGCGAAGATACGCAGTATTTT
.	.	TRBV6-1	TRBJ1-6	CASSVRDLDSPLHF	TGTGCCAGCAGTGTTAGGGACTTGGATTCACCCCTCCACTTT
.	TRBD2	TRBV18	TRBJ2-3	CASSPTGGIDTQYF	TGTGCCAGCTCACCAACGGGGGGGATAGATACGCAGTATTTT
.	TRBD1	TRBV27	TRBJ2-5	CASSSGQGVGKTQYF	TGTGCCAGCAGTTCAGGACAGGGGGTAGGAAAGACCCAGTACTTC
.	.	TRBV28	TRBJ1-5	CASSVRANSNQPQHF	TGTGCCAGCAGTGTCAGGGCTAATAGCAATCAGCCCCAGCATTTT
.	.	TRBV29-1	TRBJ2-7	CSVGGTFYEQYF	TGCAGCGTTGGGGGAACCTTCTACGAGCAGTACTTC
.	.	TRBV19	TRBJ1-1	CASSPDRYTEAFF	TGTGCCAGTAGTCCGGACAGATACACTGAAGCTTTCTTT
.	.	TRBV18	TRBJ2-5	CASSLGAHQETQYF	TGTGCCAGCTCACTCGGGGCCCACCAAGAGACCCAGTACTTC
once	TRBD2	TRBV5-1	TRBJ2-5	CASSDAGTSGPGTQYF	TGCGCCAGCAGCGACGCCGGGACTAGCGGTCCCGGGACCCAGTACTTC